This entry lists 30 T cell receptor beta chains sequenced from one sample in a study of PD-1 blockade in mismatch repair-deficient tumors. TCRdb's table, derived via immunoSEQ multiplex PCR, lists solely in-frame clones and lacks some. The sample contains around 110,000 clones, about 74% of which appear only once. Specimen: peripheral blood, collected more than 58 weeks after starting pembrolizumab. The receptor set was obtained from an adult with mismatch repair-deficient cancer.

This sequence joins TRBV14 and TRBJ2-7; D gene uncertain. With 3 bases removed from V and 3 bases from J, the gap between germline ends came to 3 bases. CDR1 is SGHDN and CDR2 is FVKESK in the germline V gene. There are 11 residues in the CDR3. Here the CDR3 reads CASSHSYEQYF. Here the CDR3 DNA reads TGTGCCAGCAGCCACAGCTACGAGCAGTACTTC.

This clone appeared many times. The chain joins TRBV6-1 to TRBJ2-7; weak D call: TRBD2 (6 bases). CDR1 MNHNS and CDR2 SASEGT come from the germline V gene. Trimming stripped 0 bases from V and 5 bases from J, with 14 bases between. The CDR3 extends over 15 amino acids. CDR3: CASSEASGGINEQYF. CDR3 nucleotide sequence: TGTGCCAGCAGTGAAGCCTCCGGCGGGATAAACGAGCAGTACTTC.

The chain employs TRBV15 and TRBJ2-5, with 10 bases aligning to TRBD2. CDR1 LNHNV and CDR2 YYDKDF come from the germline V gene (reference sequence). The length of the CDR3 is 18 residues. The J segment lost 5 bases and the V segment lost 0 bases, leaving 12 bases of the junction unmatched. Here the CDR3 DNA reads TGTGCCACCAGCAGAGATCTGCTAGCGGGAGTCGCGGAGGAGACCCAGTACTTC. Its translation: CATSRDLLAGVAEETQYF.

The CDR3 bases are TGTGCCAGCAGTGACAGGGGAGGGGATACGCAGTATTTT. This encodes CASSDRGGDTQYF. The V gene is TRBV6-4, the J gene TRBJ2-3; 7 nucleotides agree with TRBD2. Trimming removed 2 bases from V and 6 bases from J; junction bases left unmatched: 2. CDR3 length: 13 amino acids. Germline assignment: CDR1 MRHNA and CDR2 SNTAGT.

This clone was seen more than once but under ten times. The CDR3, as DNA: TGTGCCAGCAGCCCTCGACAGGGGGGGTACGAGCAGTACTTC. Encoded protein: CASSPRQGGYEQYF. V and J are TRBV7-9 and TRBJ2-7; 9 bases are shared with TRBD1. CDR1 and CDR2 (germline): SEHNR, FQNEAQ (reference sequence). Germline trimming cut 5 bases from V and 4 bases from J; bases unmatched to any gene: 6. This CDR3 contains 14 residues.

The J gene is TRBJ2-1, the V gene TRBV7-2, with unresolved D. This CDR3 region has 14 residues. Trimming pared 3 bases from V and 0 bases from J, leaving 6 bases between. Per germline, CDR1 SGHTA and CDR2 FQGNSA. The CDR3 bases are TGTGCCAGCAGCTTTTCCACCTCCTACAATGAGCAGTTCTTC. Its protein product is CASSFSTSYNEQFF.

The chain employs TRBV7-2 and TRBJ2-5; 9 bases fit TRBD2. The germline CDR1 and CDR2 sequences are SGHTA and FQGNSA. V lost 1 base, J lost 1 base, and 13 bases stayed unmatched. The CDR3 contains 19 residues. The CDR3 sequence is CASSLELSRRTSAQETQYF. The CDR3 DNA sequence: TGTGCCAGCAGCTTAGAGTTGTCCCGTCGGACTAGCGCCCAAGAGACCCAGTACTTC.

This chain joins TRBV29-1 and TRBJ2-5; D gene unclear. V lost 3 bases and J lost 0, with 5 bases in between. The CDR3 length is 12 residues. The germline V gene has CDR1 SQVTM and CDR2 ANQGSEA. CDR3 loop: CSVDRNQETQYF. CDR3 DNA: TGCAGCGTTGACCGGAACCAAGAGACCCAGTACTTC. The full variable domain, its missing parts supplied by reference TRBV29-1 and TRBJ2-5, is SAVISQKPSRDICQRGTSLTIQCQVDSQVTMMFWYRQQPGQSLTLIATANQGSEATYESGFVIDKFPISRPNLTFSTLTVSNMSPEDSSIYLCSVDRNQETQYFGPGTRLLVL.

J is TRBJ1-2 and V is TRBV30; D call uncertain. The CDR3 is made up of 14 amino acids. The V gene lost 0 bases and the J gene lost 3 bases, with 11 bases spanning the gap. The germline gives CDR1 GTSNPN, CDR2 SVGIG (reference sequence). This CDR3 is CAWSVGLTYYGYTF. The DNA for the CDR3 is TGTGCCTGGAGTGTAGGACTTACTTACTATGGCTACACCTTC.

The chain combines TRBV7-2 with TRBJ1-5, with 7 bases lining up with TRBD1. The V gene end was trimmed by 5 bases and the J gene end by 6 bases; junction bases not matched to a gene: 7. Germline lookup yields CDR1 SGHTA and CDR2 FQGNSA. This CDR3 region has 14 residues. The CDR3, as DNA: TGTGCCAGCAGCCCACACCCAGGGGGTCAGCCCCAGCATTTT. Translated, it gives CASSPHPGGQPQHF.

This rearrangement joins TRBV5-6 to TRBJ2-7; D is tentatively TRBD1 or TRBD2 (6 bases each). Between the trimmed V and J ends, which lost 4 bases and 7 bases, there was a span of 15 bases. CDR1 SGHDT and CDR2 YYEEEE come from the germline V gene. The CDR3 totals 13 residues. The DNA for the CDR3 is TGTGCCAGCAGCCTGGGGGGCCCTAGTGAGCAGTACTTC. This sequence encodes CASSLGGPSEQYF.

This chain uses TRBV28 with TRBJ1-3; D unclear. Germline V lookup: CDR1 MDHEN, CDR2 SYDVKM. The germline V and J ends were trimmed by 5 bases and 4 bases, with 15 bases remaining between them. CDR3 length: 15 amino acids. The CDR3 DNA reads TGTGCCAGCAGTCCTTCAGGAGTAGACGGAAACACCATATATTTT. Residues: CASSPSGVDGNTIYF.

The DNA of the CDR3 is TGCAGCGTAGGGACAGGGGTAACTGAAGCTTTCTTT. Protein: CSVGTGVTEAFF. This chain links TRBV29-1 with TRBJ1-1; 10 bases are shared with TRBD1. The CDR3 length is 12 residues. Trimming at V came to 6 bases and at J to 5 bases, leaving 3 bases not matched to a gene. Germline V lookup: CDR1 SQVTM, CDR2 ANQGSEA.

About this clone: The DNA is left out, because the CDR3 cannot be placed on it with certainty; the CDR3 is given as TCRdb lists it. The chain joins TRBV27 to TRBJ2-1; TRBD2, the table's D call, lacks a check against the DNA. Both ends counted, the CDR3 spans 16 residues. CDR1 and CDR2 (germline): MNHEY, SMNVEV (reference sequence). CDR3 in amino acids: CASSSSTSGAYNEQFF.

The gene calls are TRBV4-1 and TRBJ2-7; a possible D gene is TRBD2 (6 bases). From germline, CDR1 is MGHRA and CDR2 YSYEKL. V was cut by 3 bases and J by 1 base, with 16 bases left in between. CDR3 length equals 16 residues. The CDR3 spells CASSQTRTGDSYEQYF. CDR3 nucleotide sequence: TGCGCCAGCAGCCAGACTAGAACGGGAGATTCCTACGAGCAGTACTTC.

J is TRBJ1-4 and V is TRBV7-9; possibly TRBD1 for D (6 bases). Germline V gene lookup returns CDR1 SEHNR and CDR2 FQNEAQ (reference sequence). The CDR3 extends over 14 amino acids. The V and J ends lost 4 bases and 4 bases respectively, with 10 bases between them. The CDR3 protein is CASSWGQFNEKLFF. Here the CDR3 DNA reads TGTGCCAGCAGCTGGGGACAATTTAATGAAAAACTGTTTTTT.

This clone was observed a few times. This chain joins TRBV2 and TRBJ2-1, with 9 nucleotides matching TRBD2. Germline V gene lookup returns CDR1 SNHLY and CDR2 FYNNEI. CDR3 length equals 15 residues. V lost 8 bases to trimming and J lost 0 bases; unmatched junction nucleotides: 5. The CDR3 loop reads CASARLAASYNEQFF. CDR3 coding DNA: TGTGCCAGCGCCAGACTAGCGGCCTCCTACAATGAGCAGTTCTTC.

The chain carries TRBV5-6 and TRBJ1-1; possible D gene TRBD1, 6 bases. The CDR3 covers 16 residues. CDR1 is SGHDT and CDR2 is YYEEEE in the germline V gene. The ends were cut back, 0 bases at V and 9 bases at J, with 21 bases in the middle. CDR3 in amino acids: CASSLVPGQEGLKAFF. In DNA, the CDR3 is TGTGCCAGCAGCTTGGTGCCGGGACAAGAGGGTTTGAAAGCTTTCTTT.

By its share, this clone is medium-sized (0.01 to 0.1%). CDR3 DNA sequence: TGTGCCAGCAGCGAAAGCCCCGCGGAGTATGGCTACACCTTC. This encodes CASSESPAEYGYTF. The V and J genes are TRBV11-2 and TRBJ1-2; unclear D gene. Trimming removed 5 bases at V and 5 bases at J, with 15 bases between. Looked up from germline, CDR1 is SGHAT and CDR2 is FQNNGV. The CDR3 is made up of 14 amino acids.

This clone showed up just once. The chain is built from TRBV5-1 and TRBJ2-3, with 12 bases lining up with TRBD2. The junction had 6 bases not matched to a gene; V was cut back by 0 bases and J by 1 base. This CDR3 is built from 18 residues. Germline V lookup: CDR1 SGHRS, CDR2 YFSETQ. The CDR3 loop reads CASSLGLAGVGGTDTQYF. As DNA, the CDR3 is TGCGCCAGCAGCTTGGGACTAGCGGGAGTGGGTGGCACAGATACGCAGTATTTT.

The J gene is TRBJ1-1, the V gene TRBV15, with 7 bases aligning to TRBD1. The V and J ends lost 2 bases and 6 bases, in that order; junction bases with no gene match: 6. Germline loops: CDR1 LNHNV, CDR2 YYDKDF (reference sequence). The CDR3 is 14 residues long. CDR3 amino acids: CATSRQGGVAEAFF. The DNA of the CDR3 is TGTGCCACCAGCAGACAGGGGGGGGTAGCTGAAGCTTTCTTT.

V gene TRBV7-9 combines with J gene TRBJ1-1; the match to TRBD1 covers 9 bases. Trimming at V came to 4 bases and at J to 8 bases, leaving 11 bases not matched to a gene. CDR1 and CDR2 (germline): SEHNR, FQNEAQ (reference sequence). There are 15 residues in the CDR3. The CDR3 sequence: CASSYLDRGLSEAFF. The CDR3 region has the DNA TGTGCCAGCAGCTACTTGGACAGGGGACTTTCCGAAGCTTTCTTT.

This chain connects TRBV12-5 to TRBJ2-1; the match to TRBD2 covers 12 bases. V trimming: 3 bases; J trimming: 5 bases; junction bases outside the gene matches: 20. The CDR3 has 21 amino acids. From germline, CDR1 is LGHNT and CDR2 FRNRAP. The CDR3 region is CASGFHTLRTSGIGRHNEQFF. The CDR3 nucleotides are TGTGCTAGTGGTTTCCATACCCTAAGGACTAGCGGGATTGGTAGGCACAATGAGCAGTTCTTC.

In its sample, this clone was seen once. The CDR3 loop is CASSLTEGKNEQYF. The CDR3, as DNA: TGTGCCAGCAGCTTAACGGAGGGGAAGAACGAGCAGTACTTC. The chain couples TRBV7-8 to TRBJ2-7; D might be TRBD2 (6 bases). V lost 2 bases and J 5 bases, leaving 13 bases between the germline ends. This CDR3 has 14 amino acids. CDR1 is SGHVS and CDR2 is FQNEAQ in the germline V gene.

The V and J genes are TRBV7-3 and TRBJ2-1; D might be TRBD1 (6 bases). V was shortened by 2 bases and J by 9 bases, with 14 bases between the two germline ends. This CDR3 has 14 residues. Germline CDR1 and CDR2: SGHTA and FQGTGA. The CDR3: CASSLPTGSAEQFF. The CDR3 nucleotides are TGTGCCAGCAGCTTACCTACAGGGTCGGCTGAGCAGTTCTTC.

The chain employs TRBV7-9 and TRBJ1-3; 7 nucleotides line up with TRBD1. The V gene's germline CDR1 is SEHNR and CDR2 FQNEAQ (reference sequence). The CDR3 extends over 15 amino acids. J lost 7 bases, V lost 3 bases, and 9 bases had no gene match. The CDR3 DNA reads as TGTGCCAGCAGCTTTGAGACAGGGATTTCGAACACCATATATTTT. It codes for CASSFETGISNTIYF.

This chain links TRBV5-5 with TRBJ1-2; the D gene is possibly TRBD1 (6 bases). Germline CDR1 and CDR2: SGHKS and YYEKEE (reference sequence). Trimming took off 1 base at V and 4 bases at J, with 11 bases between the two ends. The CDR3 loop spans 14 amino acids. This CDR3 reads CASSLRVQGYGYTF. CDR3 DNA sequence: TGTGCCAGCAGCTTGAGGGTACAGGGCTATGGCTACACCTTC. The whole variable domain, remainder taken from reference TRBV5-5 and TRBJ1-2, is DAGVTQSPTHLIKTRGQQVTLRCSPISGHKSVSWYQQVLGQGPQFIFQYYEKEERGRGNFPDRFSARQFPNYSSELNVNALLLGDSALYLCASSLRVQGYGYTFGSGTRLTVV.

The CDR3 loop reads CATYSGQNSYGYTF. DNA of the CDR3: TGTGCCACCTACTCGGGGCAGAACAGCTATGGCTACACCTTC. The chain joins TRBV6-5 to TRBJ1-2; possibly TRBD1 for D (5 bases). The CDR3 runs to 14 residues. Trimming took 10 bases from V and 4 from J, leaving 19 bases between them. The germline gives CDR1 MNHEY, CDR2 SVGAGI.

The chain uses TRBV11-3 and TRBJ1-1, with D uncertain. Germline CDR1 reads SGHNT; CDR2 reads YENEEA. This CDR3 is 13 amino acids long. V shed 4 bases and J shed 3 bases, with 9 bases lying between them. CDR3 nucleotides: TGTGCCAGCAGCTGGGATTCTGACACTGAAGCTTTCTTT. Protein sequence: CASSWDSDTEAFF.

The chain uses TRBV5-6 and TRBJ2-1; TRBD2 matches 8 bases. Germline CDR1 is SGHDT and CDR2 is YYEEEE. CDR3 size: 14 residues. The trim removed 0 bases at V and 4 bases at J, leaving 0 bases unmatched. In DNA, the CDR3 is TGTGCCAGCAGCTTGGGACTAGCGTACAATGAGCAGTTCTTC. Amino acids: CASSLGLAYNEQFF.